One TCR beta chain is described in this entry. This sample was taken from a study of human T cells and chemical hapten exposure. TCRdb redid the calling of the RACE reads with MiXCR, one entry per CDR3 protein. This sample has 84,000 or so distinct CDR3 sequences, with 8.5% found just once. As to time point: pre-sensitization, week 0. Documented treatment: therapeutic diphenylcyclopropenone sensitization with weekly scalp DPC. V was clipped by 7 bases and J by 0 bases; unmatched bases: 0. In germline, CDR1 is SQVTM, CDR2 ANQGSEA. This CDR3 spans 12 amino acids. The V call is TRBV29-1, the J call TRBJ1-2; the match to TRBD1 covers 9 bases. The receptor was derived from a man aged 35 to 55 with alopecia areata. Some clones in this sample may be carry-over from other donors' samples. Material: whole blood, obtained in connection with sensitization to the hapten diphenylcyclopropenone (DPC). In DNA, the CDR3 is TGCAGCGGACAGGGGGCTAACTATGGCTACACCTTC. Translating gives CSGQGANYGYTF.